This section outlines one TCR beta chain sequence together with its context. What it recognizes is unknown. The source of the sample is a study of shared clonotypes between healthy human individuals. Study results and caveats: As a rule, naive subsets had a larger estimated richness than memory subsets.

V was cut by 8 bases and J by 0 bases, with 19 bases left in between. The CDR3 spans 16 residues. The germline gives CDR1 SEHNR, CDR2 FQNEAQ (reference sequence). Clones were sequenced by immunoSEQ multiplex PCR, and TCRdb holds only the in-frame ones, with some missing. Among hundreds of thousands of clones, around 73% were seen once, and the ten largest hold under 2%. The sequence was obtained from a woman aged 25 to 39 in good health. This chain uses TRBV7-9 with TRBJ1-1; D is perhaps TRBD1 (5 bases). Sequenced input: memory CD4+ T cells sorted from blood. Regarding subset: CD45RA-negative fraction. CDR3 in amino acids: CASVLGQGPLNTEAFF. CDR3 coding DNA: TGTGCCAGCGTCTTAGGGCAGGGCCCCTTGAACACTGAAGCTTTCTTT.